This entry describes one T cell receptor beta chain. This specimen belongs to a study of OX40 agonist ivuxolimab in advanced cancers. This CDR3 contains 12 residues. Germline CDR1 is SGDLS and CDR2 is YYNGEE. V lost 0 bases and J 10 bases, leaving 5 bases between the germline ends. Profiled with immunoSEQ multiplex PCR; TCRdb holds only in-frame clones, not every one. The data contain 65,000 to 85,000 clones, about 85% of them singletons. Material: CD4+ or CD8+ T cells sorted from blood, obtained in a trial of the OX40 agonist ivuxolimab. The clonotype comes from an adult with an advanced solid tumor such as melanoma, head and neck, liver or kidney cancer. The chain joins TRBV9 to TRBJ1-6; D is possibly TRBD1 (5 bases). The CDR3 spells CASSVGGSPLHF. In nucleotides, the CDR3 is TGTGCCAGCAGCGTAGGGGGCTCACCCCTCCACTTT. Full variable domain (missing parts from reference TRBV9 and TRBJ1-6): DSGVTQTPKHLITATGQRVTLRCSPRSGDLSVYWYQQSLDQGLQFLIQYYNGEERAKGNILERFSAQQFPDLHSELNLSSLELGDSALYFCASSVGGSPLHFGNGTRLTVT.